This passage covers 25 T cell receptor beta chains from one sample sequenced in a study of human T cells and chemical hapten exposure. TCRdb reanalysed the RACE reads using MiXCR and keeps one entry per CDR3 protein. Of about 120,000 distinct CDR3 sequences in the sample, about an eighth are singletons; the top ten hold 1.4%. As for time point: patch test 1, 2 weeks after DPC sensitization. Indicated treatment: therapeutic diphenylcyclopropenone sensitization with weekly scalp DPC. The specimen was whole blood, collected in connection with sensitization to the hapten diphenylcyclopropenone (DPC). Source of these receptors: a woman aged 45 to 65 with alopecia areata. Some clones in this sample may be carry-over from other donors' samples.

This clonotype was detected ten times or more. V gene TRBV19 combines with J gene TRBJ1-2, with 7 bases lining up with TRBD1. Per the germline V gene, CDR1 is LNHDA and CDR2 is SQIVND (reference sequence). The CDR3 loop spans 12 amino acids. The junction had 3 bases not matched to a gene; V was cut back by 8 bases and J by 3 bases. CDR3 DNA sequence: TGTGCCAGTGGACAGGCCTACTATGGCTACACCTTC. Its translation: CASGQAYYGYTF.

This rearrangement joins TRBV10-2 to TRBJ1-1, with a possible D match to TRBD1 (6 bases). V was cut by 0 bases and J by 5 bases, with 13 bases left in between. Germline V gene lookup returns CDR1 WSHSY and CDR2 SAAADI. CDR3 length: 15 amino acids. CDR3 in amino acids: CASSESKGVWTEAFF. The CDR3 region has the DNA TGCGCCAGCAGTGAGTCGAAGGGGGTATGGACTGAAGCTTTCTTT.

This clonotype has just a few counts. V usage is TRBV5-1 and J usage is TRBJ2-1; possibly TRBD1 or TRBD2 for D (5 bases each). Trimming cost V 4 bases and J 2 bases, with 13 bases left between them. Germline assignment: CDR1 SGHRS and CDR2 YFSETQ. CDR3 length: 15 residues. In DNA, the CDR3 is TGCGCCAGCAGCCTCGGGACGACCACCTACAATGAGCAGTTCTTC. Amino acid sequence: CASSLGTTTYNEQFF. Looking up the rest from reference TRBV5-1 and TRBJ2-1 gives the full variable domain: KAGVTQTPRYLIKTRGQQVTLSCSPISGHRSVSWYQQTPGQGLQFLFEYFSETQRNKGNFPGRFSGRQFSNSRSEMNVSTLELGDSALYLCASSLGTTTYNEQFFGPGTRLTVL.

This clonotype occurred a few times. V usage is TRBV29-1 and J usage is TRBJ1-4; the D is unclear. The V and J ends lost 5 bases and 4 bases respectively, with 5 bases between them. The CDR3 is 11 amino acids. Germline CDR1 is SQVTM and CDR2 is ANQGSEA. CDR3: CSVNSNEKLFF. The CDR3 bases are TGCAGCGTTAACAGTAATGAAAAACTGTTTTTT.

This rearrangement joins TRBV6-5 to TRBJ1-6, with D possibly matching TRBD1 (5 bases). There are 19 residues in the CDR3. Trimming pared 0 bases from V and 0 bases from J, leaving 15 bases between. CDR1 is MNHEY, CDR2 SVGAGI, per germline. For the CDR3, the DNA is TGTGCCAGCAGTTACTCGATTATCACAGGCAGCTCCTATAATTCACCCCTCCACTTT. It is translated as CASSYSIITGSSYNSPLHF.

This clonotype was detected ten times or more. The V gene is TRBV7-2, the J gene TRBJ2-5, with 7 positions matching TRBD1. The CDR3 covers 15 residues. V dropped 2 bases and J dropped 5; count of bases not matched to a gene: 8. Looked up from germline, CDR1 is SGHTA and CDR2 is FQGNSA. In DNA form, the CDR3 reads TGTGCCAGCAGCTTAACATCGGACAGGTTCGAGACCCAGTACTTC. Translating it yields CASSLTSDRFETQYF.

This clonotype was seen repeatedly, ten times or more. The rearrangement links TRBV11-2 to TRBJ2-1, with a weak D call TRBD2 (5 bases). The length of the CDR3 is 15 residues. Germline-derived CDR1 and CDR2 are SGHAT and FQNNGV. The V gene lost 5 bases and the J gene lost 7 bases, with 18 bases spanning the gap. The CDR3 loop is CASSQGLIRSNEQFF. The CDR3 DNA sequence: TGTGCCAGCAGCCAAGGACTGATAAGGTCGAATGAGCAGTTCTTC.

This chain uses TRBV5-1 with TRBJ1-1; D call uncertain. Trimming pared 1 base from V and 8 bases from J, leaving 12 bases between. The germline V gene encodes CDR1 SGHRS and CDR2 YFSETQ. CDR3 length: 13 residues. CDR3 in amino acids: CASSLSGRLEAFF. For the CDR3, the DNA is TGCGCCAGCAGCTTGTCGGGCAGGCTCGAAGCTTTCTTT.

This clonotype appeared many times. This chain joins TRBV11-1 and TRBJ2-1, with D possibly being TRBD2 (5 bases). Per the germline V gene, CDR1 is SGHAT and CDR2 is FQDESV (reference sequence). The V end lost 2 bases, the J end lost 9 bases, and 17 bases lay between the germline ends. There are 15 residues in the CDR3. The CDR3 bases are TGTGCCAGCAGCTTACTATCCGGGGTGTCCGCTGAGCAGTTCTTC. Amino acids: CASSLLSGVSAEQFF. The full variable domain, in which reference TRBV11-1 and TRBJ2-1 provide the parts outside the CDR3, is EAEVAQSPRYKITEKSQAVAFWCDPISGHATLYWYRQILGQGPELLVQFQDESVVDDSQLPKDRFSAERLKGVDSTLKIQPAELGDSAMYLCASSLLSGVSAEQFFGPGTRLTVL.

The V call is TRBV18, the J call TRBJ1-1; D possibly corresponds to TRBD1 (5 bases). Germline loops: CDR1 KGHSH, CDR2 LQKENI. The CDR3 is 17 amino acids. V was trimmed by 5 bases and J by 1 base, leaving 20 bases between them. DNA of the CDR3: TGTGCCAGCTCAAGGTTATGGGGCCTTACTTCGAACACTGAAGCTTTCTTT. Encoded protein: CASSRLWGLTSNTEAFF.

The chain couples TRBV20-1 to TRBJ2-1; D assignment may be TRBD1 or TRBD2 (5 bases each). This CDR3 is 11 amino acids long. Germline CDR1 is DFQATT and CDR2 is SNEGSKA (reference sequence). V was clipped by 5 bases and J by 13 bases, with 15 bases between them. CDR3 coding DNA: TGCAGTGCTGGGGGTCCATATAAACAGTTCTTC. Protein: CSAGGPYKQFF.

This clonotype was detected many times. The V call is TRBV9, the J call TRBJ2-7; TRBD2 matches at 8 bases. From germline, CDR1 is SGDLS and CDR2 YYNGEE. This CDR3 is built from 15 residues. V gave up 0 bases and J gave up 3 bases; unmatched junction bases: 5. The CDR3 DNA reads TGTGCCAGCAGCGTAGCCCTCAGCGGGAGCTACGAGCAGTACTTC. Amino acids: CASSVALSGSYEQYF.

The rearrangement links TRBV18 to TRBJ2-1; no clear D gene. The CDR3 length is 14 residues. The germline V gene has CDR1 KGHSH and CDR2 LQKENI. V shed 3 bases and J shed 3 bases, with 9 bases lying between them. DNA of the CDR3: TGTGCCAGCTCACCTCATCCTCACTACAATGAGCAGTTCTTC. This sequence encodes CASSPHPHYNEQFF.

This clonotype was seen ten or more times. The chain has TRBV11-2 and TRBJ2-3; 8 bases are shared with TRBD2. The CDR3 has 16 amino acids. Trimming took 0 bases from V and 7 from J; bases not matched to a gene: 9. From germline, CDR1 is SGHAT and CDR2 FQNNGV. DNA of the CDR3: TGTGCCAGCAGCTTAGATCCCGGGACTAGGCTACATACGCAGTATTTT. Amino acid sequence: CASSLDPGTRLHTQYF.

CDR3 residues: CASSSIHNSPLHF. CDR3 coding DNA: TGTGCCAGCAGTTCGATCCATAATTCACCCCTCCACTTT. The V call is TRBV28, the J call TRBJ1-6; D call uncertain. The V end lost 4 bases, the J end lost 5 bases, and 6 bases lay between the germline ends. Per the germline V gene, CDR1 is MDHEN and CDR2 is SYDVKM. The CDR3 has 13 amino acids.

This clonotype was seen many times. The V call is TRBV12-3 or TRBV12-4, the J call TRBJ2-3; D is undetermined. The CDR3 covers 12 residues. V lost 6 bases, J lost 0 bases, and 4 bases lay in between. The CDR3 reads CASSRSTDTQYF. Written as DNA, the CDR3 is TGTGCCAGCAGCCGGAGCACAGATACGCAGTATTTT.

Details on this clonotype: A read error may be the cause here, since a much bigger clone is one base away. The chain joins TRBV7-8 to TRBJ2-3; D tentatively fits TRBD1 or TRBD2 (5 bases each). The CDR3 has 18 residues. Per germline, CDR1 SGHVS and CDR2 FQNEAQ. The DNA of the CDR3 is TGTGCCAGCAGCTTTGACGGGACCTCCTATATGAGCACAGATTCGCAGTATTTT. Translating gives CASSFDGTSYMSTDSQYF.

The chain is built from TRBV6-2 or TRBV6-3 and TRBJ2-5, with 7 bases fitting TRBD1. V dropped 4 bases and J dropped 1; count of bases not matched to a gene: 12. This CDR3 comprises 17 residues. Germline CDR1 reads MNHEY; CDR2 reads SVGEGT. In nucleotides, the CDR3 is TGTGCCAGCAGTTGGCCCAGCCTACAGGGGATCCAAGAGACCCAGTACTTC. It encodes CASSWPSLQGIQETQYF.

This clonotype appeared many times. The rearrangement links TRBV28 to TRBJ2-7; D unresolved. The CDR3 totals 11 residues. CDR1 is MDHEN and CDR2 is SYDVKM in the germline V gene. V lost 3 bases, J lost 4 bases, and 4 bases lay in between. CDR3 region: CASSLNYEQYF. Written as DNA, the CDR3 is TGTGCCAGCAGTTTGAATTACGAGCAGTACTTC.

Many counts were recorded for this clonotype. The chain carries TRBV7-9 and TRBJ2-7; perhaps D is TRBD1 or TRBD2 (5 bases each). CDR1 is SEHNR and CDR2 is FQNEAQ in the germline V gene (reference sequence). Trimming took off 5 bases at V and 2 bases at J, with 16 bases between the two ends. The CDR3 runs to 15 residues. The CDR3 loop reads CASSARWDATYEQYF. In nucleotides, the CDR3 is TGTGCCAGCAGCGCCCGCTGGGACGCAACCTACGAGCAGTACTTC.

This clonotype came up a few times. The CDR3 DNA reads as TGTGCCAGCAACACCCGCCTCTCTGAAGCTTTCTTT. Encoded protein: CASNTRLSEAFF. V is TRBV12-3 or TRBV12-4 and J is TRBJ1-1; no clear D. The CDR3 spans 12 residues. V lost 7 bases and J 6 bases, leaving 12 bases between the germline ends.

This clonotype was seen more than once but under ten times. V usage is TRBV28 and J usage is TRBJ2-1, with TRBD2 matching 7 bases. The germline V gene encodes CDR1 MDHEN and CDR2 SYDVKM. With 5 bases clipped from V and 2 bases from J, the junction kept 18 bases outside the gene matches. The CDR3 length is 19 residues. The CDR3: CASSLPRTRRVTPYNEQFF. DNA for the CDR3: TGTGCCAGCAGTCTCCCCCGGACTAGGCGGGTTACCCCCTACAATGAGCAGTTCTTC. Complete variable domain (other parts from reference TRBV28 and TRBJ2-1): DVKVTQSSRYLVKRTGEKVFLECVQDMDHENMFWYRQDPGLGLRLIYFSYDVKMKEKGDIPEGYSVSREKKERFSLILESASTNQTSMYLCASSLPRTRRVTPYNEQFFGPGTRLTVL.

A single count supports this clonotype. The rearrangement joins TRBV6-1 to TRBJ1-3; D uncertain. The ends were cut back, 0 bases at V and 4 bases at J, with 13 bases in the middle. CDR1 is MNHNS and CDR2 is SASEGT in the germline V gene. CDR3 length: 16 residues. The CDR3, as DNA: TGTGCCAGCAGTGAAGCGACTTCTACAGCAGGAAACACCATATATTTT. Amino acids: CASSEATSTAGNTIYF.

This clonotype was found a few times. This chain joins TRBV5-1 and TRBJ2-5; 9 nucleotides agree with TRBD2. Germline V gives CDR1 SGHRS, CDR2 YFSETQ. The V and J ends lost 4 bases and 2 bases, in that order; junction bases with no gene match: 9. The CDR3 is made up of 16 amino acids. The CDR3: CASSLGASGAQETQYF. As DNA, the CDR3 is TGCGCCAGCAGCCTGGGTGCTAGCGGGGCACAAGAGACCCAGTACTTC.

This clonotype was detected only a few times. The gene calls are TRBV5-1 and TRBJ2-6; 10 bases are shared with TRBD1. The CDR3 loop spans 17 amino acids. Germline V gives CDR1 SGHRS, CDR2 YFSETQ. The ends lost 1 base at V and 2 bases at J; junction bases unmatched: 3. CDR3 sequence: CASSLLGTGAGANVLTF. CDR3 DNA: TGCGCCAGCAGCTTGCTCGGGACAGGGGCTGGGGCCAACGTCCTGACTTTC. The variable domain in full, completed from reference TRBV5-1 and TRBJ2-6, reads KAGVTQTPRYLIKTRGQQVTLSCSPISGHRSVSWYQQTPGQGLQFLFEYFSETQRNKGNFPGRFSGRQFSNSRSEMNVSTLELGDSALYLCASSLLGTGAGANVLTFGAGSRLTVL.